This T cell receptor beta chain was obtained from a study of control samples from healthy donors and cancer patients (dated by TCRdb to about 2020). CDR1 and CDR2 were assigned from the germline V gene as SGHVS and FQNEAQ. From cysteine to phenylalanine, the CDR3 is 17 amino acids long. Only the CDR3 DNA is retained, 51 bases long and in frame from the first base. Trimming costs V 5 bases and J 4 bases, and their ends lie 18 bases apart. Library preparation employed the immunoSEQ multiplex PCR assay. Drawn from immuneACCESS, this table holds only the in-frame rearrangements with V and J called that TCRdb kept. Clones are partly lost; checked studies trace under half to an unresolved V gene and leave the rest unexplained. A total of approximately 69,000 clones appear in this sample, approximately 89% of them only once. The ten largest make up over 4.5% of the sample. As concerns this clone: No cognate antigen has been identified for it. The sample holds no much larger clone one base away, and base qualities are not on file.

The receptor was isolated from a man aged 60-69 years with colorectal cancer. Source material: PBMCs. This chain is built from TRBV7-8 and TRBJ2-6; TRBD1 could be the D gene, as 5 bases match. The sequenced DNA is TGTGCCAGCAGCCCCCGGCGCAGGGCCCCCGGGGCCAACGTCCTGACTTTC. It specifies CASSPRRRAPGANVLTF. Supplemented by the reference TRBV7-8 and TRBJ2-6 proteins around the CDR3, the complete variable domain is GAGVSQSPRYKVAKRGQDVALRCDPISGHVSLFWYQQALGQGPEFLTYFQNEAQLDKSGLPSDRFFAERPEGSVSTLKIQRTQQEDSAVYLCASSPRRRAPGANVLTFGAGSRLTVL.